The 10 T cell receptor beta chains in this list originate from one sample, sequenced in a study of T cells expressing NK-cell markers. Reanalyzing the 5' RACE reads, TCRdb keeps one entry per CDR3 protein, without DNA. Across about half a million distinct CDR3 sequences, the top ten clones capture 1.4% of the sample. What was sequenced was blood T cells: a sorted CD56 or NKG2C T cell subset, CD4+ or CD8+ T cells, or bulk PBMC T cells (not recorded which). These receptors were taken from a woman between 50 and 59 years old in good health.

The chain recombines TRBV12-3 or TRBV12-4 with TRBJ2-3; the D call of TRBD1 rests on TCRdb alone, since no DNA is present to check it. This CDR3 is built from 13 residues. CDR3 protein: CASTRQGVDTQYF.

The rearrangement uses TRBV5-4 and TRBJ2-1; TCRdb's D call, TRBD2, is unchecked because there is no DNA. CDR1 and CDR2 (germline): SGHNT, YYREEE (reference sequence). This CDR3 spans 16 amino acids. The CDR3 reads CASSIGTSGRDNEQFF. The entire variable domain, with the rest obtained from reference TRBV5-4 and TRBJ2-1, is as follows: ETGVTQSPTHLIKTRGQQVTLRCSSQSGHNTVSWYQQALGQGPQFIFQYYREEENGRGNFPPRFSGLQFPNYSSELNVNALELDDSALYLCASSIGTSGRDNEQFFGPGTRLTVL.

The chain links TRBV3-1 to TRBJ2-1; lacking DNA, the TRBD1 call made by TCRdb goes unchecked. This CDR3 is 14 amino acids long. Germline CDR1 and CDR2: LGHDT and YNNKEL (reference sequence). CDR3 protein: CASSPGIFYNEQFF.

The chain couples TRBV6-5 to TRBJ2-5; TCRdb returns TRBD1, unconfirmable since there is no DNA. This CDR3 comprises 15 residues. Germline CDR1 is MNHEY and CDR2 is SVGAGI. The CDR3 sequence: CASSYWGRGMETQYF.

The genes are TRBV18 and TRBJ2-1; with no DNA, the TCRdb D assignment of TRBD1 cannot be verified. CDR3 size: 13 residues. Germline CDR1 is KGHSH and CDR2 is LQKENI. CDR3 residues: CASSPKDIPEQFF.

The rearrangement links TRBV4-1 to TRBJ1-5. The CDR3 runs 16 residues. Germline V gene lookup returns CDR1 MGHRA and CDR2 YSYEKL. CDR3 loop: CASSQAFERFSQPQHF.

J is TRBJ2-2 and V is TRBV20-1; the TCRdb D gene call, TRBD1, has no DNA to confirm it. This CDR3 region has 17 residues. Germline assignment: CDR1 DFQATT and CDR2 SNEGSKA (reference sequence). This CDR3 is CSARLPLGTEAPGELFF.

V and J are TRBV9 and TRBJ2-1; TCRdb's D call of TRBD1 is untestable without DNA. This CDR3 is 15 amino acids long. Germline values: CDR1 SGDLS, CDR2 YYNGEE. The CDR3: CASSNLGQGPYEQFF.

The rearrangement links TRBV20-1 to TRBJ1-4; TCRdb selects TRBD1, and the lack of DNA leaves this call unchecked. This CDR3 comprises 15 residues. Germline assignment: CDR1 DFQATT and CDR2 SNEGSKA (reference sequence). CDR3 loop: CSAAQHRGLSEKLFF.

The chain carries TRBV20-1 and TRBJ2-1; the D call from TCRdb, TRBD1, cannot be confirmed without DNA. This CDR3 spans 13 amino acids. Looked up from germline, CDR1 is DFQATT and CDR2 is SNEGSKA (reference sequence). CDR3: CSADRGAENEQFF.